This is a list of T cell receptor beta chains from one sample in a study of cytomegalovirus exposure and HLA in healthy donors. The protocol was immunoSEQ multiplex PCR, while the TCRdb copy is restricted to in-frame clones and leaves out a portion. The sample yields 130,000 or so clones, around four fifths seen once. Sequenced material: PBMCs. These receptor sequences come from a woman between 40 and 50 years old in good health and CMV-seronegative. CDR3s include the opening cysteine and the closing phenylalanine or tryptophan. A D gene is named only where the DNA matches it firmly. Size is omitted from some rows. Given values are once, few, many or a class for expanded clones.

d_call	clone_size	j_call	v_call	cdr3_nt	cdr3_aa
.	.	TRBJ1-2	TRBV6-5	TGTGCCAGCAGTTACTCGCCAGGGCGATCCCTCTATGGCTACACCTTC	CASSYSPGRSLYGYTF
.	.	TRBJ1-2	TRBV15	TGTGCCACCAGCAGAGATCCGGGGTCGGGCGGGACCTACACCTTC	CATSRDPGSGGTYTF
TRBD1	.	TRBJ1-5	TRBV6-6	TGTGCCAGCGGGGGGACAGGGGTTATTCAGCCCCAGCATTTT	CASGGTGVIQPQHF
.	.	TRBJ1-1	TRBV6-4	TGTGCCAGCAGTGACTCGTATAGGGGCACTGAAGCTTTCTTT	CASSDSYRGTEAFF
.	.	TRBJ2-7	TRBV30	TGTGCCTGGAGTGCCGGGAGCTACGAGCAGTACTTC	CAWSAGSYEQYF
.	.	TRBJ1-5	TRBV7-9	TGTGCCAGCAGCTTAGTTCAGGGAAGAAGCAATCAGCCCCAGCATTTT	CASSLVQGRSNQPQHF
TRBD2	.	TRBJ2-2	TRBV6-4	TGTGCCAGCAGTGACTCTAGCGGGGGGGCAAGCACCGGGGAGCTGTTTTTT	CASSDSSGGASTGELFF
TRBD1	.	TRBJ2-5	TRBV29-1	TGCAGCGCTAGGACAGGGGCCGGAGAGACCCAGTACTTC	CSARTGAGETQYF
TRBD2	.	TRBJ2-1	TRBV4-1	TGCGCCAGCAGCCTTCCGCACCCGGCGAGCGGGGGGGGTAACTATGAGCAGTTCTTC	CASSLPHPASGGGNYEQFF
.	.	TRBJ2-1	TRBV5-1	TGCGCCAGCAGCTTGCTTGGGGAGCCCTACAATGAGCAGTTCTTC	CASSLLGEPYNEQFF
.	once	TRBJ2-1	TRBV5-4	TGTGCCACCCTCTCCAAAGGGGGATCGGCTGGCAATGAGCAGTTCTTC	CATLSKGGSAGNEQFF
TRBD1	.	TRBJ2-7	TRBV27	TGTGCCAGCAGCTCCTCCAGGACAGGCCCCTACGAGCAGTACTTC	CASSSSRTGPYEQYF
.	.	TRBJ2-2	TRBV28	TGTGCCAGCGGCCTCGGGGACACCGGGGAGCTGTTTTTT	CASGLGDTGELFF
.	.	TRBJ1-2	TRBV6-5	TGTGCCAGCAGTCCTGACAGGCTCTATGGCTACACCTTC	CASSPDRLYGYTF
.	.	TRBJ1-3	TRBV6-6	TGTGCCAGCACAAACAGGGAAGGTGGAAACACCATATATTTT	CASTNREGGNTIYF
TRBD1	.	TRBJ2-3	TRBV7-9	TGTGCCAGCAGCTTAGGGGACAGGGCAGCAGATACGCAGTATTTT	CASSLGDRAADTQYF
.	.	TRBJ2-2	TRBV5-1	TGCGCCAGCAGCTTCAGCGGTGAGAACACCGGGGAGCTGTTTTTT	CASSFSGENTGELFF
.	.	TRBJ1-5	TRBV2	TGTGCCAGCAGTGAAGCCACAGTCAATCAGCCCCAGCATTTT	CASSEATVNQPQHF
.	.	TRBJ1-5	TRBV6-5	TGTGCCAGCAGTGCTCAGGGGAATCAGCCCCAGCATTTT	CASSAQGNQPQHF
TRBD1	.	TRBJ1-2	TRBV7-9	TGTGCCAGCAGCGTAAGGGACAGGGGGAGCTATGGCTACACCTTC	CASSVRDRGSYGYTF